This T cell receptor beta chain was recorded in a study of CXCR3-negative and CXCR3-positive naive CD8 T cells. Study-wide results and caveats: Memory cells differed in TRBV-TRBJ usage, but naive CXCR3-negative and CXCR3-positive cells had similar usage. CXCR3-positive naive cells carried more hydrophobic TRB CDR3s than CXCR3-negative ones.

CDR1 and CDR2 from the germline V gene are SQVTM and ANQGSEA. The CDR3 length is 13 residues. On this clonotype itself: The antigen remains unidentified.

The study made its TRB cDNA libraries by 5' RACE, adding UMI labels. After re-calling the 5' RACE reads, TCRdb lists one entry per CDR3 protein, DNA absent. The sample holds 75,000 to 100,000 distinct CDR3 sequences. Sequencing was performed on naive CXCR3+ CD8+ T cells from blood. Documented subset: CD45RO-CCR7+CD27+CD95- naive CD8+ T cells expressing CXCR3 (TNR3+). The sequence was obtained from a human donor in good health. Some clones in this sample may be carry-over from other donors' samples. The chain joins TRBV29-1 to TRBJ1-2; TCRdb calls TRBD1, which cannot be checked without DNA. The CDR3 protein is CSVEIAGNYGYTF.